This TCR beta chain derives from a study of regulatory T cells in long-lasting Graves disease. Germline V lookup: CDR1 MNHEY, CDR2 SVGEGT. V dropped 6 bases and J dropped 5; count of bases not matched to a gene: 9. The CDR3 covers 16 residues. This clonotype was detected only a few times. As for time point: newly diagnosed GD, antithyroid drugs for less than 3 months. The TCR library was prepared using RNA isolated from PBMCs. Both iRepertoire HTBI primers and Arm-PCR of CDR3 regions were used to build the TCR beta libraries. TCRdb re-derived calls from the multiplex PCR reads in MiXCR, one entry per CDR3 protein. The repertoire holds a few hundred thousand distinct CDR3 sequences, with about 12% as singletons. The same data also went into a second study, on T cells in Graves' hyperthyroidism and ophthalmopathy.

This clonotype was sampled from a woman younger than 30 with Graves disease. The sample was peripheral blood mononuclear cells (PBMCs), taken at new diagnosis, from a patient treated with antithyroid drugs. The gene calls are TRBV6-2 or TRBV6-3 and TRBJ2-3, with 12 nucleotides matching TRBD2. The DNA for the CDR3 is TGTGCCAGCAGACCTCTAGCGGGGGGGATCCTAGATACGCAGTATTTT. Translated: CASRPLAGGILDTQYF.